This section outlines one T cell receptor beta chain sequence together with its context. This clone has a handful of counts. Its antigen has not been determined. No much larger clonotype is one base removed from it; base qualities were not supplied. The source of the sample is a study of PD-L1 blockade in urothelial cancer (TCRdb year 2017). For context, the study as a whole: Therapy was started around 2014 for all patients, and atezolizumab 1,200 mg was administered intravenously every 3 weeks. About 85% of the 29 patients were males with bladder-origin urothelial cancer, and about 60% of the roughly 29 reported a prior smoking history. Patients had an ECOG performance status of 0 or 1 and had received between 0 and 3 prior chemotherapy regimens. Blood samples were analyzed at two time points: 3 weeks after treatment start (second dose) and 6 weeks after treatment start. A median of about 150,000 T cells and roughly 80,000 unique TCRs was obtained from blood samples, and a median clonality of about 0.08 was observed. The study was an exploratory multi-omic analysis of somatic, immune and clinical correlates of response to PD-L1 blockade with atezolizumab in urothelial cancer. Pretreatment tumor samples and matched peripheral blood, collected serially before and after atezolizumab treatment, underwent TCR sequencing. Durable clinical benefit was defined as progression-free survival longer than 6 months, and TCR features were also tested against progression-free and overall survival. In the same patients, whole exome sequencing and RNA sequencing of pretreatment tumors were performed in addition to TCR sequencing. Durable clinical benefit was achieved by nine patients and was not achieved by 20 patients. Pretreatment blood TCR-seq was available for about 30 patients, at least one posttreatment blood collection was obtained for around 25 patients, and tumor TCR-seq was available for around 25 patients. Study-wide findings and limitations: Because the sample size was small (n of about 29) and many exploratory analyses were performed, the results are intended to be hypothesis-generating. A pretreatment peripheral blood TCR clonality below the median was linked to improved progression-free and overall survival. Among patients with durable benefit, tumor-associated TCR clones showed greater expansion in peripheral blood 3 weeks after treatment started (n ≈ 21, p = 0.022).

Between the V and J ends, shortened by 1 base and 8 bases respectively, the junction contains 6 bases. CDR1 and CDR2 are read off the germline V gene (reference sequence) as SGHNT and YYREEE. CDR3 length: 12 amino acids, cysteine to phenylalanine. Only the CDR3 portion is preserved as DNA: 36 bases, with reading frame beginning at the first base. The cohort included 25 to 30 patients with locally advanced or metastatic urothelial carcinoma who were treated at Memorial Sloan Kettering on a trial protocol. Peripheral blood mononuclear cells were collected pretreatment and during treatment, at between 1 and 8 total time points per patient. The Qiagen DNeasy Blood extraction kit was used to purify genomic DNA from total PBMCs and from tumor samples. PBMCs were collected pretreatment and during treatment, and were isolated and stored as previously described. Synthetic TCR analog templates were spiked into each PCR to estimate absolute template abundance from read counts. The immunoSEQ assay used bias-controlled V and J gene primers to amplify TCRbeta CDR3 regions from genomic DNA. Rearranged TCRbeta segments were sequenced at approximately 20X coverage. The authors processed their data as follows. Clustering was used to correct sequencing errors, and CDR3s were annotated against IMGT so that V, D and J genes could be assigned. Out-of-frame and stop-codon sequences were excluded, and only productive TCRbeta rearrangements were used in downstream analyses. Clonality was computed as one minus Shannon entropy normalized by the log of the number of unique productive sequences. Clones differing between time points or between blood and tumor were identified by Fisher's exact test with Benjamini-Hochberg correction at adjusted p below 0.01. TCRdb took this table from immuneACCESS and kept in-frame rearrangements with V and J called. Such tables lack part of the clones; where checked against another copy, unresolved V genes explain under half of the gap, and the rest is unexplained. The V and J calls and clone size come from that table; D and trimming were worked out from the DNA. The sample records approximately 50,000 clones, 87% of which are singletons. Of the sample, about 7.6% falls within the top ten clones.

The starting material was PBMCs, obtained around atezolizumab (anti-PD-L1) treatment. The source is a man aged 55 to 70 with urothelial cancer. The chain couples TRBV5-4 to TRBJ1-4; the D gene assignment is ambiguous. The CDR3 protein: CASSLNREKLFF. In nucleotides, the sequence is TGTGCCAGCAGCTTGAATCGGGAAAAACTGTTTTTT.